This T cell receptor beta chain was retrieved from a study of Graves' ophthalmopathy and Graves' hyperthyroidism. The CDR3 length is 10 residues. The germline gives CDR1 SGHAT, CDR2 FQNNGV. V was clipped by 2 bases and J by 9 bases, with 5 bases between them. TCR beta CDR3 regions were amplified from RNA transcripts. HTBI primers were used in a first-round RT-PCR, which preceded a second-round multiplex PCR. In TCRdb, the multiplex PCR reads were re-called with MiXCR into one record per CDR3 protein. The profile shows 600,000 to 650,000 distinct CDR3 sequences, over 20% of them singletons. This clonotype was observed at least ten times. Its cognate antigen is unknown. Where ophthalmopathy was absent within 18 months of follow-up, hyperthyroidism was stable. Eligible hyperthyroidism cases comprised new diagnoses of under 2 months' duration in individuals aged 18 to 65. Orbital computed tomography, thyroid ultrasound, TRAb, serum thyroxine and clinical symptoms formed the basis of diagnosis.

Whole-study results and caveats: Appearing in blood as well were most expanded thyroid clonotypes above 0.001 frequency.

Input material: peripheral blood. The sequence derives from a young woman with stable Graves' hyperthyroidism. Some clones in this sample may be carry-over from other donors' samples. J is TRBJ2-7 and V is TRBV11-2; D remains unclear. CDR3 region: CASSLLTQYF. As DNA, the CDR3 is TGTGCCAGCAGCTTACTCACGCAGTACTTC. The whole variable domain, filled in from reference TRBV11-2 and TRBJ2-7, reads EAGVAQSPRYKIIEKRQSVAFWCNPISGHATLYWYQQILGQGPKLLIQFQNNGVVDDSQLPKDRFSAERLKGVDSTLKIQPAKLEDSAVYLCASSLLTQYFGPGTRLTVT.